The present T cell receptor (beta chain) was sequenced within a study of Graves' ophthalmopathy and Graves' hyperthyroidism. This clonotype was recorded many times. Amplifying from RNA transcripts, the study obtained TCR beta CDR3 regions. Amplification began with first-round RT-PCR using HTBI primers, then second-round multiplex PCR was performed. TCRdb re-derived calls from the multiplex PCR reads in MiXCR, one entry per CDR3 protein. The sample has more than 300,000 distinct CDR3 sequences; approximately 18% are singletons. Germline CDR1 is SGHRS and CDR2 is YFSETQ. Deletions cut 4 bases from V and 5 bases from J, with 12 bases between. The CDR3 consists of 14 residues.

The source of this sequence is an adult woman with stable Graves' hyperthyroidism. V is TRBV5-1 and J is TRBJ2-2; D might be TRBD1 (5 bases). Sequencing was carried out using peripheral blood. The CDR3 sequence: CASSPLDRTGELFF. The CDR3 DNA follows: TGCGCCAGCAGCCCCCTCGACAGAACCGGGGAGCTGTTTTTT. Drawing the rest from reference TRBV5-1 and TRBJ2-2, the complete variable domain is KAGVTQTPRYLIKTRGQQVTLSCSPISGHRSVSWYQQTPGQGLQFLFEYFSETQRNKGNFPGRFSGRQFSNSRSEMNVSTLELGDSALYLCASSPLDRTGELFFGEGSRLTVL.